This T cell receptor (beta chain) emerged from a study of control samples from healthy donors and cancer patients. The germline gives CDR1 SGHNT, CDR2 YYREEE (reference sequence). The CDR3 runs to 14 residues. The V gene lost 4 bases and the J gene lost 0 bases, with 10 bases spanning the gap. Only in-frame clones appear in the TCRdb table, and some are missing; sequencing was by immunoSEQ multiplex PCR. The top ten clones hold 1.4% of a sample with approximately 170,000 clones, around nine tenths of them seen once. Sequenced input: blood. The source is a man in his thirties or forties in good health. The rearrangement joins TRBV5-4 to TRBJ2-5; D is uncertain. Here the CDR3 DNA reads TGTGCCAGCAGCCCTGGTGGGAACCAAGAGACCCAGTACTTC. Its protein is CASSPGGNQETQYF.